Sequencing of this TCR beta chain was carried out in a study of shared clonotypes between healthy human individuals. Whole-study context: Per donor, CD8 memory used one plate, CD8 naive used two, CD4 memory used three and CD4 naive used three.

Findings and caveats of the study: Sampling involved blood alone; tissue repertoires likely differ. About 5% of naive CD4 clonotypes were shared across a handful of donors.

Clones were read by immunoSEQ multiplex PCR, and TCRdb kept only the in-frame ones, dropping some. The sample contains 2,500,000 or so clones, approximately 94% of which appear only once. CDR3 length: 16 residues. The V end lost 5 bases, the J end lost 3 bases, and 16 bases lay between the germline ends. Germline CDR1 reads SGHAT; CDR2 reads FQNNGV. With respect to this clone: Its antigen is currently unknown.

The material sequenced was naive CD4+ T cells sorted from blood. The subset: CD45RA+ positively selected. V is TRBV11-2 and J is TRBJ2-2; weak D call: TRBD2 (6 bases). The sequence was collected from a man younger than 35 in good health. CDR3 in amino acids: CASSPPGLPHTGELFF. The CDR3 DNA reads TGTGCCAGCAGCCCTCCGGGACTTCCGCACACCGGGGAGCTGTTTTTT.